This entry is about one T cell receptor beta chain. What it binds is unknown. This entry is derived from a study of cytomegalovirus exposure and HLA in healthy donors. The PCR employed 60 Vbeta primers together with 13 Jbeta primers. Sequencing used immunoSEQ multiplex PCR; TCRdb keeps in-frame clones, though not all of them. The sample holds about 160,000 clones, roughly 77% seen once. Healthy individuals who donated bone marrow served as the donors. General study findings and limits: With further analysis later on, most CMV-associated TCR beta chains appeared HLA-restricted. Further analysis was carried out later, and it showed several of the most significant clusters appearing linked to common viral pathogens.

The sequenced sample was PBMCs. The origin of this receptor is a young man in good health and CMV-seropositive.

CDR3 sequence (DNA): TGTGCCAGCAGCCCGAAGGGGGCCAGGGGCTTGCGGACCCAGTACTTC. This sequence encodes CASSPKGARGLRTQYF. The chain joins TRBV21-1 to TRBJ2-5; the listed D gene, TRBD1, was not tested against the DNA. TRBV21-1 is listed as a pseudogene. The CDR3 runs 16 residues.